This T cell receptor (beta chain) was recorded in a study of T cells in Graves' hyperthyroidism and ophthalmopathy. Researchers took RNA transcripts and amplified the TCR beta CDR3 regions from them. HTBI primers were employed in a first-round RT-PCR of the TCR CDR3. TCRdb reprocessed the multiplex PCR reads with MiXCR, giving one entry per CDR3 protein. The sample has a few hundred thousand distinct CDR3 sequences, more than 15% seen once; the top ten hold around 7.8%. Diagnoses were established using clinical symptoms, serum thyroxine and TRAb, thyroid ultrasound and orbital computed tomography. Study results and limitations: The model made its ophthalmopathy prediction, and onset followed a median about 6 months later.

On this clonotype itself: The antigen remains unidentified. Its ends do not fully match the called genes, so a read error is possible.

Germline CDR1 reads KGHSH; CDR2 reads LQKENI. The CDR3 spans 16 residues. The TCR comes from a woman aged 25 to 39 with Graves' hyperthyroidism. The sequenced sample was blood. The chain couples TRBV18 to TRBJ1-1, with 7 bases matching TRBD1. The CDR3 region has the DNA TGTGCCAGCTCAACCCGGGACAGCCTGTTGAATACTGAAGCTTTCTTT. This encodes CASSTRDSLLNTEAFF.